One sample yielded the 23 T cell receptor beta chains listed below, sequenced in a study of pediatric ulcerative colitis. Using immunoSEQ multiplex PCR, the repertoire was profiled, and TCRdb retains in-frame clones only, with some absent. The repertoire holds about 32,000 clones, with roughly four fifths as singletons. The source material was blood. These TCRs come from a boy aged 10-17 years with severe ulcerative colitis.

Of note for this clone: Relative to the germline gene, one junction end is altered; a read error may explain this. The CDR3 DNA reads as TGTGCTAGCAGCATCGACCGCACCGGGGAGCTGTTTTTT. It codes for CASSIDRTGELFF. The rearrangement links TRBV7-7 to TRBJ2-2; the D is unclear. The CDR3 contains 13 residues. Germline V CDR1 and CDR2: SSHAT, FNYEAQ (reference sequence).

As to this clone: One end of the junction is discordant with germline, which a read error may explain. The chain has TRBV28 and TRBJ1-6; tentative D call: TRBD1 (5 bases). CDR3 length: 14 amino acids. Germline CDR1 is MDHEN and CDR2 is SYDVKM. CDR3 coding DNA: TGTGCCAGCAGTTTAGGGGGTTTGGGGCCCCCGGGGGATTTT. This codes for CASSLGGLGPPGDF.

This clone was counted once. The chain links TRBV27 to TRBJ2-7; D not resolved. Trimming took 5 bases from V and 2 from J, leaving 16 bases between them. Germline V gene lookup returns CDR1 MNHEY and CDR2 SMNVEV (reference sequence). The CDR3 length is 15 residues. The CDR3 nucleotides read TGTGCCAGCAGTCCCAATGGGAATTCCGCCTACGAGCAGTACTTC. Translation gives CASSPNGNSAYEQYF.

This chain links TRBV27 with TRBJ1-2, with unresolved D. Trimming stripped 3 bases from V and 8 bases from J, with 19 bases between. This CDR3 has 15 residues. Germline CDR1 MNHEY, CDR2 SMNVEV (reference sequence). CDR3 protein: CASSLAARLEEGYTF. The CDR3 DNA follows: TGTGCCAGCAGTTTGGCAGCCCGCTTAGAAGAAGGCTACACCTTC.

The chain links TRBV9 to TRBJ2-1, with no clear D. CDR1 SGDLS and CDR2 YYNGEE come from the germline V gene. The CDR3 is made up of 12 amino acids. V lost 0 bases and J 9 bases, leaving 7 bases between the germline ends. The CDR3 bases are TGTGCCAGCAGCGTAGGTTGGGGTGAGCAGTTCTTC. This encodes CASSVGWGEQFF.

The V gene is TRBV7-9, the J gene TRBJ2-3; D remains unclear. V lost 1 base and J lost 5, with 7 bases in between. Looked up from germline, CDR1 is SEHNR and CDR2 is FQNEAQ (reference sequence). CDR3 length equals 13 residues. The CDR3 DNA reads TGTGCCAGCAGCTTAGAAATCGTAGATACGCAGTATTTT. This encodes CASSLEIVDTQYF.

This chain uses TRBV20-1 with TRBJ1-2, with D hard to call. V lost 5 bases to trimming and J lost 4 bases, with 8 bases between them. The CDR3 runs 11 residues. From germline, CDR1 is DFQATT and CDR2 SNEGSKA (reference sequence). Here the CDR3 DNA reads TGCAGTGCTCCGGCCTTCTATGGCTACACCTTC. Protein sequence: CSAPAFYGYTF.

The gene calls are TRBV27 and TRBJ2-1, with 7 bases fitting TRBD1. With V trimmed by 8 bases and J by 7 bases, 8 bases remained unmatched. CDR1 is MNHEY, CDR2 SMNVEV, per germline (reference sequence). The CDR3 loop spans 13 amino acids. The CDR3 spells CASGTGTVNEQFF. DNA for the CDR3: TGTGCCAGCGGAACCGGGACAGTTAATGAGCAGTTCTTC.

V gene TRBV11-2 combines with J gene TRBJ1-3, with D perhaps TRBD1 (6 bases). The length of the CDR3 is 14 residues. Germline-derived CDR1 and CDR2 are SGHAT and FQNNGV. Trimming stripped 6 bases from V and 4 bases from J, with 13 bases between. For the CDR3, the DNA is TGTGCCAGCAGTCAGGGGACGGCGGGAAACACCATATATTTT. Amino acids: CASSQGTAGNTIYF.

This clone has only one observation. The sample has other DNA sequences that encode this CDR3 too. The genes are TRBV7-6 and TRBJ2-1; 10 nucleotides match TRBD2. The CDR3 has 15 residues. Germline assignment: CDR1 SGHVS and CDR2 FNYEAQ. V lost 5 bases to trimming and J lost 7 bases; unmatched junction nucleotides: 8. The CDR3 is CASSRSGGARNEQFF. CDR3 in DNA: TGTGCCAGCAGCCGGAGCGGGGGGGCACGTAATGAGCAGTTCTTC.

Written as DNA, the CDR3 is TGCAGTGTTATCAGGGGGCAGCAGCAGTACTTC. The encoded protein is CSVIRGQQQYF. The V gene is TRBV20-1, the J gene TRBJ2-7; 8 bases align to TRBD1. CDR1 and CDR2 (germline): DFQATT, SNEGSKA (reference sequence). With V trimmed by 7 bases and J by 8 bases, 7 bases remained unmatched. The CDR3 runs 11 residues.

The CDR3: CASSLSGGATGKLFF. In DNA, the CDR3 is TGTGCCAGCAGTTTATCAGGGGGCGCGACCGGAAAACTGTTTTTT. The chain joins TRBV28 to TRBJ1-4, with TRBD1 identical over 8 bases. Germline loops: CDR1 MDHEN, CDR2 SYDVKM. V lost 1 base to trimming and J lost 10 bases; unmatched junction nucleotides: 8. The CDR3 has 15 amino acids.

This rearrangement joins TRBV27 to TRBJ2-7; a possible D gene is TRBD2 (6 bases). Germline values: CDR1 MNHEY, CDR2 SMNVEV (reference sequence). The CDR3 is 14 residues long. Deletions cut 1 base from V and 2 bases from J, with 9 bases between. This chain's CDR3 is CASSLFPGAYEQYF. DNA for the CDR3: TGTGCCAGCAGTTTATTCCCGGGAGCCTACGAGCAGTACTTC.

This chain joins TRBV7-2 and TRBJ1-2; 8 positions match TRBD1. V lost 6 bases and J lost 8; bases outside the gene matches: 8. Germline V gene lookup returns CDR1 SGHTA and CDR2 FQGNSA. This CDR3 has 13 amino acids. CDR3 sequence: CASSTTGGRGYTF. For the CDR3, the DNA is TGTGCCAGCAGTACTACAGGGGGGAGAGGCTACACCTTC.

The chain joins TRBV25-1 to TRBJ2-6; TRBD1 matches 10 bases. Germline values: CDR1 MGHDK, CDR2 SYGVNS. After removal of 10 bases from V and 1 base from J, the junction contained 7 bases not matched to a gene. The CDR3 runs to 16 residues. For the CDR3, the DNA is TGTGCCACCGGACAGGGGGGGACGTCTGGGGCCAACGTCCTGACTTTC. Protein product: CATGQGGTSGANVLTF.

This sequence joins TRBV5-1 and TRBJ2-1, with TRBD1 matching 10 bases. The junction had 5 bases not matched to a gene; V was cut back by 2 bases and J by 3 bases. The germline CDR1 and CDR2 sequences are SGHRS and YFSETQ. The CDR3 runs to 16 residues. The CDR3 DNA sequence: TGCGCCAGCAGCTTCTACGGGACAGGGGACTACAATGAGCAGTTCTTC. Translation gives CASSFYGTGDYNEQFF.

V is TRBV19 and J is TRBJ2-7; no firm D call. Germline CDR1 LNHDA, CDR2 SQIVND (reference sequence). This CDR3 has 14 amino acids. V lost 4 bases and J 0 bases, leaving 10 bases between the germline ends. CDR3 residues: CASSRYESSYEQYF. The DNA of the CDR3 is TGTGCCAGTAGTAGATATGAGAGCTCCTACGAGCAGTACTTC.

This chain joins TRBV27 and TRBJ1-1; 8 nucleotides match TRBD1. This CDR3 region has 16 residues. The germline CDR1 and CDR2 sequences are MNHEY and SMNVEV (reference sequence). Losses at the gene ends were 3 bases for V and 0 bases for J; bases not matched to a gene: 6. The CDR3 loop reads CASSLTQGALNTEAFF. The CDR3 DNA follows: TGTGCCAGCAGTTTGACCCAGGGGGCCCTGAACACTGAAGCTTTCTTT.

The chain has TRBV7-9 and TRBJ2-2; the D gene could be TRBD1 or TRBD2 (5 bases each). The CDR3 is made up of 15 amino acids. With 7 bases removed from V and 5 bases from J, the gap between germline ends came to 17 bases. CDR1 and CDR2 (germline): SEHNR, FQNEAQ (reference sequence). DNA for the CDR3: TGTGCCAGCATGCGGAACTCAGGGACGACCGGGGAGCTGTTTTTT. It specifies CASMRNSGTTGELFF.

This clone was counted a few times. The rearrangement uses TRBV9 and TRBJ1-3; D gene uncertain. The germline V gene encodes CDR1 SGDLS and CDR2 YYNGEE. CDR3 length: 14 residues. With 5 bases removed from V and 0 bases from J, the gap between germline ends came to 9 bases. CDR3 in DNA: TGTGCCAGCAGTGGCGGGAGCTCTGGAAACACCATATATTTT. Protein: CASSGGSSGNTIYF.

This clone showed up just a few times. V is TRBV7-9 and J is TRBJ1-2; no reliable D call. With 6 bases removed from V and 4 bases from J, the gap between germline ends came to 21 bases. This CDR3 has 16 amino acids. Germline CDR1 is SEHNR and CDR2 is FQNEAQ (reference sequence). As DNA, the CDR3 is TGTGCCAGCAGAATCCTTGAGACAACGGACCTCTATGGCTACACCTTC. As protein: CASRILETTDLYGYTF.

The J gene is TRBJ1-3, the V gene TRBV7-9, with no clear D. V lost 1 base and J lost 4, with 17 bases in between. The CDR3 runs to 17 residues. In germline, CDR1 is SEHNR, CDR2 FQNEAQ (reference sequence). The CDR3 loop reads CASSLVGPVLIGNTIYF. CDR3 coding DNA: TGTGCCAGCAGCTTAGTTGGCCCGGTTCTGATAGGAAACACCATATATTTT. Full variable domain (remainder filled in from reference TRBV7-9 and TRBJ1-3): DTGVSQNPRHKITKRGQNVTFRCDPISEHNRLYWYRQTLGQGPEFLTYFQNEAQLEKSRLLSDRFSAERPKGSFSTLEIQRTEQGDSAMYLCASSLVGPVLIGNTIYFGEGSWLTVV.

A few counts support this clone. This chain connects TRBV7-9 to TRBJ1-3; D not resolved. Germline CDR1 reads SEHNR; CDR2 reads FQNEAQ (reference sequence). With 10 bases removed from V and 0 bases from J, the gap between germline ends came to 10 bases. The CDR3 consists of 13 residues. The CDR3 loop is CATRPDSGNTIYF. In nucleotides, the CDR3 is TGTGCCACCCGACCGGACTCTGGAAACACCATATATTTT.